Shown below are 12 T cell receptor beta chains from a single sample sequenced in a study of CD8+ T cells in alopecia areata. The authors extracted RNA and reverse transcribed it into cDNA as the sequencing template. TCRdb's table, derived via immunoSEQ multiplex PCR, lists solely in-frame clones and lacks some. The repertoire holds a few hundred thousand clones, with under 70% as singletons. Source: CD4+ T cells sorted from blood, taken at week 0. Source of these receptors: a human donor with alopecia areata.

The CDR3 nucleotides read TGTGCCAGCAGCTTAGAGGGGACAGGGAGCACCGGGGAGCTGTTTTTT. Translation: CASSLEGTGSTGELFF. The chain employs TRBV11-1 and TRBJ2-2; 9 bases are a match to TRBD1. Trimming cost V 1 base and J 4 bases; bases outside gene matches: 4. The CDR3 has 16 residues. CDR1 and CDR2 from the germline V gene are SGHAT and FQDESV (reference sequence).

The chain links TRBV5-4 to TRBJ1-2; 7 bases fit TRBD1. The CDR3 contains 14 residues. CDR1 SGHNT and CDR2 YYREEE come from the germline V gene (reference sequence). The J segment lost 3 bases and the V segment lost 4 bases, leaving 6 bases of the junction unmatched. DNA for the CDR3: TGTGCCAGCAGCATTGAGGGACAGTACTATGGCTACACCTTC. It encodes CASSIEGQYYGYTF.

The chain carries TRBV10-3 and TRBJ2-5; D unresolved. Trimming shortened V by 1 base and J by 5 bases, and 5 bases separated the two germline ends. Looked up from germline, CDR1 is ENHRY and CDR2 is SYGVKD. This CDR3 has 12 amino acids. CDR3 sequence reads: CAISELGETQYF. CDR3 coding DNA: TGTGCCATCAGTGAGTTGGGGGAGACCCAGTACTTC.

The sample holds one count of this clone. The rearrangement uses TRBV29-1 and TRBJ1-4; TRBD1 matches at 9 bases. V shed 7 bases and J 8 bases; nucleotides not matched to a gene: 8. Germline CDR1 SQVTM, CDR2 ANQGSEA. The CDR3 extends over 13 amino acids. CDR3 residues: CSAADRGAEKLFF. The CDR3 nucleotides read TGCAGCGCAGCGGACAGGGGCGCCGAAAAACTGTTTTTT.

The CDR3 nucleotides are TGTGCCTGGAGCCGGTCCGGATGGGAGCAGTACTTC. Translating gives CAWSRSGWEQYF. The V gene is TRBV30, the J gene TRBJ2-7; no clear D gene. The CDR3 totals 12 residues. V shed 3 bases and J shed 7 bases, with 13 bases lying between them. Per the germline V gene, CDR1 is GTSNPN and CDR2 is SVGIG (reference sequence).

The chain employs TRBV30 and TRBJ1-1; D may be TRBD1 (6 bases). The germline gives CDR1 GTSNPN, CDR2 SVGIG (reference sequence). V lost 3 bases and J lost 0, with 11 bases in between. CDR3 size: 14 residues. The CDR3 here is CAWSDRPMNTEAFF. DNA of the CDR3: TGTGCCTGGAGCGACAGGCCCATGAACACTGAAGCTTTCTTT.

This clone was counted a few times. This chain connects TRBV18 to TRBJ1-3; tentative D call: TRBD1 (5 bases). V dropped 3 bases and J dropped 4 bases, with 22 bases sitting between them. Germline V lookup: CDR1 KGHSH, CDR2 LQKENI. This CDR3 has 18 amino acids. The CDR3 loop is CASSPIGPSGLVGNTIYF. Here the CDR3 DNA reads TGTGCCAGCTCACCTATAGGTCCTTCAGGGTTGGTCGGAAACACCATATATTTT.

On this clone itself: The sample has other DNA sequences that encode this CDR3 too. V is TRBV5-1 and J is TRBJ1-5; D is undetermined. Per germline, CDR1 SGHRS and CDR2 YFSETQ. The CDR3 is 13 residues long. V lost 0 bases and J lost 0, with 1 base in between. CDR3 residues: CASSLDSNQPQHF. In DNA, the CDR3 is TGCGCCAGCAGCTTGGATAGCAATCAGCCCCAGCATTTT.

The CDR3 sequence: CASRRGTGDNQPQHF. CDR3 sequence (DNA): TGTGCCAGCAGAAGAGGGACAGGAGACAATCAGCCCCAGCATTTT. The chain is built from TRBV27 and TRBJ1-5; 8 nucleotides align to TRBD1. V shed 6 bases, J shed 3 bases, and the junction held 7 bases outside the gene matches. The CDR3 runs to 15 residues. Germline V gene sequence: CDR1 MNHEY, CDR2 SMNVEV (reference sequence).

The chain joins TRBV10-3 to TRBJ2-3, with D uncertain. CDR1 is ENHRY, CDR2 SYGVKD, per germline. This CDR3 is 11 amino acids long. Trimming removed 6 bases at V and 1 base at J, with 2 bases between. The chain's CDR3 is CAIRGTDTQYF. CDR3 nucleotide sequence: TGTGCCATCAGGGGCACAGATACGCAGTATTTT.

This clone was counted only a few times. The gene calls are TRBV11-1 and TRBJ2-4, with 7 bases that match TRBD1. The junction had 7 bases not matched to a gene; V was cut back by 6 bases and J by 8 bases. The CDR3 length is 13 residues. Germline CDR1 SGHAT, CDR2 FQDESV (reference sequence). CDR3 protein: CASRETGLDIQYF. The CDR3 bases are TGTGCCAGCAGGGAGACAGGGTTGGACATTCAGTACTTC.

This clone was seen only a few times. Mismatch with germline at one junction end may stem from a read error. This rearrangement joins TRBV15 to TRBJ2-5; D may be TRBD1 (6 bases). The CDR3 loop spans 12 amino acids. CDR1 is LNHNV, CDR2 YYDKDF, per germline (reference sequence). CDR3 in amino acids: CATSRDQTGSDF. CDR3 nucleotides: TGTGCCACCAGCAGAGATCAAACAGGGTCGGACTTC.